These T cell receptor beta chains were read from a single sample in a study of PD-1 blockade in mismatch repair-deficient tumors. The table came from immunoSEQ multiplex PCR; TCRdb's copy has only in-frame clones and leaves some out. The profile shows under 50,000 clones, about 76% of them singletons. This specimen consisted of peripheral blood, obtained 4 weeks after starting pembrolizumab. These receptors all come from an adult with mismatch repair-deficient cancer. Each CDR3 is given with its conserved first and last residue. D genes are given only for firm matches. Only part of the rows carry a size: once, few, many, or a class if the clone is expanded.

v_call	j_call	clone_size	d_call	cdr3_aa	cdr3_nt
TRBV5-6	TRBJ2-2	.	.	CASSFVENTGELFF	TGTGCCAGCAGCTTCGTGGAAAACACCGGGGAGCTGTTTTTT
TRBV25-1	TRBJ2-3	.	.	CASSPRAGSTDTQYF	TGTGCCAGCAGTCCTAGGGCCGGGAGTACAGATACGCAGTATTTT
TRBV19	TRBJ2-2	few	TRBD2	CATKTGKRLAEGTGELFF	TGTGCCACCAAAACCGGGAAGCGACTAGCGGAGGGCACCGGGGAGCTGTTTTTT
TRBV5-1	TRBJ2-1	.	TRBD2	CASSPAGTNYNEQFF	TGCGCCAGCAGTCCCGCCGGGACTAACTACAATGAGCAGTTCTTC
TRBV30	TRBJ2-3	.	.	CAWSVRAGGTDTQYF	TGTGCCTGGAGTGTACGGGCCGGGGGAACAGATACGCAGTATTTT
TRBV5-6	TRBJ2-6	.	.	CASSLVGPGTVTGANVLTF	TGTGCCAGCAGCTTGGTAGGGCCGGGGACGGTAACTGGGGCCAACGTCCTGACTTTC
TRBV19	TRBJ1-5	.	.	CASSRTATGSNQPQHF	TGTGCCAGTAGTAGAACAGCGACAGGTAGCAATCAGCCCCAGCATTTT
TRBV6-5	TRBJ2-6	.	.	CASRTSSSGANVLTF	TGTGCCAGCAGGACTTCCAGCTCTGGGGCCAACGTCCTGACTTTC
TRBV7-6	TRBJ2-5	.	.	CASSLVVRGVGTQYF	TGTGCCAGCAGCTTAGTAGTGAGGGGAGTGGGGACCCAGTACTTC
TRBV4-3	TRBJ2-5	.	.	CASSQAADQETQYF	TGCGCCAGCAGCCAGGCAGCGGACCAAGAGACCCAGTACTTC
TRBV4-2	TRBJ2-1	medium-sized	.	CASREGSSNEQFF	TGTGCCAGCAGGGAAGGGTCCAGCAATGAGCAGTTCTTC
TRBV27	TRBJ2-6	.	TRBD2	CASSSRLAGLPTGANVLTF	TGTGCCAGCAGTTCCCGACTAGCGGGATTACCTACCGGGGCCAACGTCCTGACTTTC
TRBV5-1	TRBJ1-3	once	TRBD1	CASSLAGTGAGNTIYF	TGCGCCAGCAGCTTGGCCGGGACAGGGGCTGGAAACACCATATATTTT
TRBV14	TRBJ2-6	.	.	CASSQDGDRFRSGANVLTF	TGTGCCAGCAGCCAAGATGGAGACAGATTTAGATCTGGGGCCAACGTCCTGACTTTC
TRBV10-3	TRBJ2-5	few	TRBD2	CAISATSGETQYF	TGTGCCATCAGTGCCACTAGCGGAGAGACCCAGTACTTC
TRBV27	TRBJ2-7	.	TRBD1	CASAPGTVIPYEQYF	TGTGCCAGTGCCCCCGGGACAGTGATACCCTACGAGCAGTACTTC
TRBV11-2	TRBJ2-3	.	.	CASSQSPAGDTQYF	TGTGCCAGCAGCCAGAGTCCAGCGGGAGATACGCAGTATTTT